The 18 T cell receptor beta chains presented below share a single source sample, sequenced in a study of somatic mutations in cytotoxic T cells in rheumatoid arthritis. Only in-frame clones appear in the TCRdb table, and some are missing; sequencing was by immunoSEQ multiplex PCR. The data contain about 2,000 clones, around four fifths of them singletons. Sequenced input: CD8+ T cells sorted from blood. Receptors originate from a woman aged 65 to 85 with rheumatoid arthritis.

A single count supports this clone. The rearrangement links TRBV19 to TRBJ2-1; maybe TRBD1 (6 bases). CDR1 and CDR2 (germline): LNHDA, SQIVND (reference sequence). V was shortened by 3 bases and J by 2 bases, with 14 bases between the two germline ends. The CDR3 is 16 amino acids. CDR3: CASSIKSGVPYNEQFF. CDR3 nucleotides: TGTGCCAGTAGTATCAAATCAGGGGTTCCCTACAATGAGCAGTTCTTC.

The chain has TRBV27 and TRBJ2-7; 12 nucleotides agree with TRBD2. Trimming cost V 1 base and J 6 bases; bases outside gene matches: 13. CDR1 and CDR2 from the germline V gene are MNHEY and SMNVEV (reference sequence). The CDR3 is 18 amino acids. This chain's CDR3 is CASSLLGDGLAGRVEQYF. The CDR3 coding sequence is TGTGCCAGCAGTTTATTAGGAGACGGACTAGCGGGACGGGTCGAGCAGTACTTC.

The CDR3 sequence is CASSLVGPLPREQFF. The CDR3 coding sequence is TGTGCCAGCAGCTTGGTCGGTCCCCTGCCCAGGGAGCAGTTCTTC. The rearrangement links TRBV5-6 to TRBJ2-1; D call uncertain. CDR1 SGHDT and CDR2 YYEEEE come from the germline V gene. Trimming stripped 0 bases from V and 10 bases from J, with 17 bases between. This CDR3 has 15 residues.

This chain uses TRBV6-1 with TRBJ2-3; TRBD1 agrees at 11 bases. Germline-derived CDR1 and CDR2 are MNHNS and SASEGT. This CDR3 is 17 amino acids long. V shed 3 bases and J 5 bases; nucleotides not matched to a gene: 10. CDR3 sequence (DNA): TGTGCCAGCAGTGACCAAACACCGGGACAGGGGGGAGATACGCAGTATTTT. Translation: CASSDQTPGQGGDTQYF.

Concerning this clone: Other DNA sequences in this specimen translate into the identical CDR3. The chain joins TRBV28 to TRBJ2-7, with 11 bases fitting TRBD1. In germline, CDR1 is MDHEN, CDR2 SYDVKM. V was clipped by 6 bases and J by 3 bases; unmatched bases: 4. The CDR3 length is 14 residues. The CDR3 sequence is CASSLGQGGYEQYF. CDR3 coding DNA: TGTGCCAGCAGCCTGGGACAGGGGGGCTACGAGCAGTACTTC. The whole variable domain, remainder taken from reference TRBV28 and TRBJ2-7, is DVKVTQSSRYLVKRTGEKVFLECVQDMDHENMFWYRQDPGLGLRLIYFSYDVKMKEKGDIPEGYSVSREKKERFSLILESASTNQTSMYLCASSLGQGGYEQYFGPGTRLTVT.

This clone was recorded a few times. The chain uses TRBV15 and TRBJ1-2; tentative D call: TRBD1 (5 bases). Germline CDR1 LNHNV, CDR2 YYDKDF (reference sequence). Trimming stripped 1 base from V and 4 bases from J, with 10 bases between. The CDR3 is 14 residues long. Here the CDR3 reads CATSRGQGGYGYTF. In DNA form, the CDR3 reads TGTGCCACCAGCAGAGGTCAGGGAGGCTATGGCTACACCTTC.

This sequence joins TRBV6-5 and TRBJ2-1, with a possible D match to TRBD1 (6 bases). Trimming pared 2 bases from V and 0 bases from J, leaving 11 bases between. The germline V gene encodes CDR1 MNHEY and CDR2 SVGAGI. The CDR3 spans 16 residues. Here the CDR3 reads CASSYPGGSSYNEQFF. The CDR3 region has the DNA TGTGCCAGCAGTTACCCTGGGGGCAGCTCCTACAATGAGCAGTTCTTC.

The chain recombines TRBV30 with TRBJ2-7; a possible D gene is TRBD1 (6 bases). V lost 5 bases to trimming and J lost 4 bases, with 18 bases between them. This CDR3 contains 14 residues. Per germline, CDR1 GTSNPN and CDR2 SVGIG (reference sequence). The CDR3 coding sequence is TGTGCCTGGTCGACAGGCAGAGGGGGTTACGAGCAGTACTTC. Its translation is CAWSTGRGGYEQYF.

The rearrangement links TRBV28 to TRBJ2-6; 7 bases map to TRBD2. The length of the CDR3 is 17 residues. Per the germline V gene, CDR1 is MDHEN and CDR2 is SYDVKM. V shed 7 bases, J shed 0 bases, and the junction held 9 bases outside the gene matches. The CDR3 loop is CASTLREALSGANVLTF. The CDR3, as DNA: TGTGCCAGCACACTTCGGGAGGCCCTCTCTGGGGCCAACGTCCTGACTTTC.

As concerns this clone: This CDR3 is missing its conserved last phenylalanine or tryptophan, likely due to a read error. The chain is built from TRBV27 and TRBJ2-3; TRBD2 is a possible D gene (6 bases). The CDR3 spans 19 residues. Germline V gives CDR1 MNHEY, CDR2 SMNVEV (reference sequence). With 1 base removed from V and 0 bases from J, the gap between germline ends came to 20 bases. CDR3 residues: CASSLYSGVYDLSTDTQYV. The CDR3 DNA reads TGTGCCAGCAGTTTATACTCGGGGGTCTATGACCTAAGCACAGATACGCAGTATGTT.

This clone was observed a few times. V and J are TRBV19 and TRBJ2-3, with TRBD2 identical over 11 bases. J was trimmed by 2 bases and V by 6 bases; bases with no gene match: 7. Germline loops: CDR1 LNHDA, CDR2 SQIVND (reference sequence). The CDR3 is made up of 16 amino acids. In DNA, the CDR3 is TGTGCCAGTAGATCTCTAGCGGGAGGATTCACAGATACGCAGTATTTT. Protein product: CASRSLAGGFTDTQYF.

V gene TRBV6-1 combines with J gene TRBJ2-3; 14 bases match TRBD2. Germline V gene sequence: CDR1 MNHNS, CDR2 SASEGT. The V and J ends lost 4 bases and 6 bases, in that order; junction bases with no gene match: 3. CDR3 size: 15 residues. In DNA, the CDR3 is TGTGCCAGCAGTGGGACTAGCGGGGGGCCGGATACGCAGTATTTT. Amino acid sequence: CASSGTSGGPDTQYF.

For the CDR3, the DNA is TGTGCCTGGGGTGGAACTGACAGCGACGAGCAGTACTTC. Protein: CAWGGTDSDEQYF. The chain joins TRBV30 to TRBJ2-7; D may be TRBD1 (5 bases). This CDR3 is built from 13 residues. Germline CDR1 reads GTSNPN; CDR2 reads SVGIG (reference sequence). V was cut by 5 bases and J by 5 bases, with 16 bases left in between.

The V call is TRBV7-9, the J call TRBJ2-5; D might be TRBD2 (6 bases). Germline CDR1 is SEHNR and CDR2 is FQNEAQ (reference sequence). The CDR3 loop spans 16 amino acids. V was cut by 2 bases and J by 0 bases, with 13 bases left in between. CDR3 region: CASSLRVAEYQETQYF. The CDR3 nucleotides are TGTGCCAGCAGCTTAAGGGTAGCGGAGTACCAAGAGACCCAGTACTTC.

This clone was found a few times. This chain uses TRBV7-6 with TRBJ2-1; no reliable D call. Looked up from germline, CDR1 is SGHVS and CDR2 is FNYEAQ. V was clipped by 7 bases and J by 0 bases, with 13 bases between them. The CDR3 contains 15 residues. DNA of the CDR3: TGTGCCAGCACCCGAGACATTAGCTCCTACAATGAGCAGTTCTTC. Protein: CASTRDISSYNEQFF.

The chain employs TRBV6-5 and TRBJ1-5; a possible D gene is TRBD1 (6 bases). CDR1 MNHEY and CDR2 SVGAGI come from the germline V gene. The length of the CDR3 is 15 residues. Trimming took off 6 bases at V and 1 base at J, with 13 bases between the two ends. This chain's CDR3 is CASSPRQGSNQPQHF. The CDR3 nucleotides are TGTGCCAGCAGCCCACGCCAGGGGAGCAATCAGCCCCAGCATTTT.

V gene TRBV7-3 combines with J gene TRBJ2-1; 15 nucleotides match TRBD2. The CDR3 extends over 19 amino acids. After removal of 4 bases from V and 2 bases from J, the junction contained 9 bases not matched to a gene. Per germline, CDR1 SGHTA and CDR2 FQGTGA. The CDR3 reads CASSSGLAGGPITYNEQFF. CDR3 nucleotides: TGTGCCAGCAGCTCAGGACTAGCGGGAGGGCCAATCACCTACAATGAGCAGTTCTTC. Full variable domain (rest looked up from reference TRBV7-3 and TRBJ2-1): GAGVSQTPSNKVTEKGKYVELRCDPISGHTALYWYRQSLGQGPEFLIYFQGTGAADDSGLPNDRFFAVRPEGSVSTLKIQRTERGDSAVYLCASSSGLAGGPITYNEQFFGPGTRLTVL.

This chain joins TRBV10-3 and TRBJ2-3, with TRBD2 matching 10 bases. This CDR3 spans 15 amino acids. Trimming at V came to 3 bases and at J to 1 base, leaving 1 base not matched to a gene. Germline lookup yields CDR1 ENHRY and CDR2 SYGVKD. CDR3 DNA: TGTGCCATCAGTGATGGGACTAGCGGCACAGATACGCAGTATTTT. Residues: CAISDGTSGTDTQYF.